The 25 T cell receptor beta chains given below trace back to one sample, sequenced in a study of T cell responses to AZD1222 COVID-19 vaccine. Assay used: immunoSEQ multiplex PCR; TCRdb lists only in-frame clones, some missing. The sample contains over 35,000 clones, about four fifths of which appear only once. The source was peripheral blood, collected 28 days after the second dose of the MenACWY control vaccine. These receptor sequences come from an adult who received the MenACWY meningococcal vaccine as a control.

The rearrangement links TRBV27 to TRBJ1-1; tentative D call: TRBD1 (5 bases). Deletions cut 6 bases from V and 4 bases from J, with 21 bases between. Germline CDR1 is MNHEY and CDR2 is SMNVEV (reference sequence). The CDR3 is 16 amino acids. CDR3 sequence reads: CASSSGSTGPITEAFF. Here the CDR3 DNA reads TGTGCCAGCAGCTCAGGGTCTACAGGTCCAATCACTGAAGCTTTCTTT.

The gene calls are TRBV5-5 and TRBJ1-1; D is unresolved. V lost 0 bases and J 2 bases, leaving 11 bases between the germline ends. The V gene's germline CDR1 is SGHKS and CDR2 YYEKEE (reference sequence). This CDR3 has 15 residues. CDR3 region: CASSLVSSRNTEAFF. CDR3 nucleotide sequence: TGTGCCAGCAGCTTGGTATCTTCCAGAAACACTGAAGCTTTCTTT.

CDR3 DNA: TGTGCCATCAGTGAGTTAGGCGAGCAGTACTTC. Translation: CAISELGEQYF. This rearrangement joins TRBV10-3 to TRBJ2-7; the D is unclear. This CDR3 has 11 amino acids. The V end was cut by 1 base, the J end by 6 bases, with 4 bases between. Germline CDR1 reads ENHRY; CDR2 reads SYGVKD.

This sequence joins TRBV19 and TRBJ2-3, with TRBD2 identical over 10 bases. The germline CDR1 and CDR2 sequences are LNHDA and SQIVND (reference sequence). Germline trimming cut 4 bases from V and 2 bases from J; bases unmatched to any gene: 6. There are 16 residues in the CDR3. The CDR3 reads CASSTLAGGTTDTQYF. Written as DNA, the CDR3 is TGTGCCAGTAGTACCTTAGCGGGAGGCACCACAGATACGCAGTATTTT. The full variable domain, in which reference TRBV19 and TRBJ2-3 provide the parts outside the CDR3, is DGGITQSPKYLFRKEGQNVTLSCEQNLNHDAMYWYRQDPGQGLRLIYYSQIVNDFQKGDIAEGYSVSREKKESFPLTVTSAQKNPTAFYLCASSTLAGGTTDTQYFGPGTRLTVL.

The chain employs TRBV27 and TRBJ1-5, with D unresolved. The germline V and J ends were trimmed by 6 bases and 9 bases, with 18 bases remaining between them. The CDR3 length is 14 residues. Germline V gives CDR1 MNHEY, CDR2 SMNVEV (reference sequence). CDR3 sequence (DNA): TGTGCCAGCAGCCGGGGTAGTCCGTGGGGGCCCCAGCATTTT. Residues: CASSRGSPWGPQHF.

The V gene is TRBV11-2, the J gene TRBJ1-2; 7 bases map to TRBD1. Germline loops: CDR1 SGHAT, CDR2 FQNNGV. Trimming removed 3 bases from V and 3 bases from J; junction bases left unmatched: 4. CDR3 length: 14 amino acids. The CDR3 spells CASSLEGGYYGYTF. The CDR3 bases are TGTGCCAGCAGCTTGGAAGGGGGCTACTATGGCTACACCTTC.

The chain is built from TRBV5-1 and TRBJ2-5; D might be TRBD1 (6 bases). Trimming shortened V by 4 bases and J by 5 bases, and 18 bases separated the two germline ends. CDR1 is SGHRS, CDR2 YFSETQ, per germline. This CDR3 contains 15 residues. The CDR3 loop is CASSPGERSLETQYF. CDR3 in DNA: TGCGCCAGCAGCCCAGGGGAGCGGTCGTTGGAGACCCAGTACTTC. The variable domain in full, completed from reference TRBV5-1 and TRBJ2-5, reads KAGVTQTPRYLIKTRGQQVTLSCSPISGHRSVSWYQQTPGQGLQFLFEYFSETQRNKGNFPGRFSGRQFSNSRSEMNVSTLELGDSALYLCASSPGERSLETQYFGPGTRLLVL.

The rearrangement uses TRBV14 and TRBJ2-2; TRBD1 agrees at 9 bases. J gave up 7 bases and V 1 base, and 1 base lay outside the gene matches. The germline V gene encodes CDR1 SGHDN and CDR2 FVKESK. The CDR3 totals 14 residues. This chain's CDR3 is CASSQATGGGELFF. CDR3 nucleotides: TGTGCCAGCAGCCAAGCGACAGGGGGCGGGGAGCTGTTTTTT.

The rearrangement uses TRBV5-5 and TRBJ1-1, with a tentative D call TRBD1 (5 bases). Germline-derived CDR1 and CDR2 are SGHKS and YYEKEE (reference sequence). With 4 bases removed from V and 4 bases from J, the gap between germline ends came to 11 bases. The CDR3 runs to 13 residues. CDR3: CASSGRVPTEAFF. The CDR3 DNA reads TGTGCCAGCAGCGGCAGGGTACCCACTGAAGCTTTCTTT.

The chain links TRBV7-9 to TRBJ1-4; D not certain. Trimming removed 2 bases from V and 0 bases from J, with 7 bases in between. This CDR3 region has 15 residues. Germline V gene lookup returns CDR1 SEHNR and CDR2 FQNEAQ (reference sequence). As DNA, the CDR3 is TGTGCCAGCAGCTTACGCCAGGCAACTAATGAAAAACTGTTTTTT. The encoded protein is CASSLRQATNEKLFF.

The gene calls are TRBV30 and TRBJ1-2, with 11 bases lining up with TRBD1. The length of the CDR3 is 16 residues. The V segment lost 1 base and the J segment 5 bases; nucleotides outside the gene matches: 9. The germline V gene encodes CDR1 GTSNPN and CDR2 SVGIG (reference sequence). CDR3 bases: TGTGCCTGGAGTGAACGGAGGACAGGGGGCTTTTATGGCTACACCTTC. It translates to CAWSERRTGGFYGYTF.

This clone has only a few counts. The rearrangement joins TRBV5-4 to TRBJ1-1; tentatively, D is TRBD1 (6 bases). Trimming shortened V by 4 bases and J by 0 bases, and 13 bases separated the two germline ends. Germline V lookup: CDR1 SGHNT, CDR2 YYREEE (reference sequence). The CDR3 spans 15 residues. DNA of the CDR3: TGTGCCAGCAGCCCCTTACAGGGATTGAACACTGAAGCTTTCTTT. Encoded protein: CASSPLQGLNTEAFF.

The chain links TRBV7-9 to TRBJ2-7; 11 positions agree with TRBD1. Per germline, CDR1 SEHNR and CDR2 FQNEAQ (reference sequence). This CDR3 has 15 residues. V was clipped by 6 bases and J by 3 bases; unmatched bases: 7. Here the CDR3 reads CASRRDRGTFYEQYF. CDR3 nucleotides: TGTGCCAGCAGGAGGGACAGGGGGACCTTCTACGAGCAGTACTTC.

This chain connects TRBV11-3 to TRBJ2-3, with 7 nucleotides matching TRBD2. This CDR3 is 15 amino acids long. J was trimmed by 4 bases and V by 2 bases; bases with no gene match: 6. In germline, CDR1 is SGHNT, CDR2 YENEEA. DNA of the CDR3: TGTGCCAGCAGCTTACGCCAGCGGGACCCAGATACGCAGTATTTT. Protein: CASSLRQRDPDTQYF.

The chain uses TRBV5-5 and TRBJ1-2; possible D gene TRBD1, 5 bases. Germline lookup yields CDR1 SGHKS and CDR2 YYEKEE (reference sequence). V lost 2 bases to trimming and J lost 13 bases, with 12 bases between them. The CDR3 is 11 amino acids. The CDR3 DNA reads TGTGCCAGCAGCTTTGCAGGGCCTCTCACCTTC. Translated, it gives CASSFAGPLTF.

This clone showed up just a few times. V gene TRBV5-4 combines with J gene TRBJ1-3; D unclear. V shed 0 bases and J shed 4 bases, with 8 bases lying between them. CDR3 length: 14 residues. Germline CDR1 is SGHNT and CDR2 is YYREEE (reference sequence). The CDR3 DNA sequence: TGTGCCAGCAGCTTGGCCGGGAACGGAAACACCATATATTTT. This sequence encodes CASSLAGNGNTIYF.

The chain is built from TRBV23-1 and TRBJ1-5; D is unresolved. TRBV23-1 is marked as an open reading frame, function uncertain. V lost 8 bases and J lost 6, with 14 bases in between. The CDR3 has 13 residues. CDR3 sequence (DNA): TGCGCCAGCTATAATGAGGGTGGTCAGCCCCAGCATTTT. Encoded protein: CASYNEGGQPQHF.

The J gene is TRBJ2-5, the V gene TRBV27; D remains unclear. CDR3 length: 13 amino acids. V lost 6 bases and J lost 1, with 9 bases in between. The V gene's germline CDR1 is MNHEY and CDR2 SMNVEV (reference sequence). This CDR3 is CASSRRPQETQYF. CDR3 sequence (DNA): TGTGCCAGCAGCCGTCGCCCCCAAGAGACCCAGTACTTC.

This sequence joins TRBV20-1 and TRBJ1-1; D is undetermined. The V end was cut by 3 bases, the J end by 4 bases, with 18 bases between. The germline CDR1 and CDR2 sequences are DFQATT and SNEGSKA (reference sequence). This CDR3 spans 15 amino acids. The chain's CDR3 is CSASSRGIVGTEAFF. CDR3 DNA: TGCAGTGCTAGTAGTCGGGGTATAGTAGGCACTGAAGCTTTCTTT.

This clone has just a few counts. The chain links TRBV6-2 or TRBV6-3 to TRBJ1-2, with 8 nucleotides matching TRBD1. Germline lookup yields CDR1 MNHEY and CDR2 SVGEGT. CDR3 length equals 14 residues. Trimming cost V 3 bases and J 8 bases; bases outside gene matches: 8. CDR3 in amino acids: CASSYRPGGIGYTF. CDR3 coding DNA: TGTGCCAGCAGTTATCGTCCAGGGGGCATCGGCTACACCTTC.

This clone was counted a single time. The V and J genes are TRBV11-2 and TRBJ1-1, with no clear D. The CDR3 runs to 17 residues. V was clipped by 1 base and J by 1 base, with 16 bases between them. Germline loops: CDR1 SGHAT, CDR2 FQNNGV. DNA of the CDR3: TGTGCCAGCAGCTTAGTGGTTACACTCCTGGGGAACACTGAAGCTTTCTTT. Translated, it gives CASSLVVTLLGNTEAFF.

CDR3 sequence reads: CARGDRGVANYGYTF. In DNA, the CDR3 is TGTGCCCGGGGGGACAGGGGAGTGGCTAACTATGGCTACACCTTC. This chain connects TRBV2 to TRBJ1-2; TRBD1 matches at 10 bases. J gave up 0 bases and V 11 bases, and 9 bases lay outside the gene matches. The germline V gene encodes CDR1 SNHLY and CDR2 FYNNEI. The CDR3 has 15 amino acids.

The chain carries TRBV6-6 and TRBJ2-1; D is possibly TRBD2 (5 bases). Deletions cut 2 bases from V and 8 bases from J, with 7 bases between. The CDR3 spans 12 residues. CDR1 is MNHNY and CDR2 is SVGAGI in the germline V gene (reference sequence). The CDR3 protein is CASSYRADEQFF. CDR3 coding DNA: TGTGCCAGCAGTTACCGAGCGGATGAGCAGTTCTTC.

This chain uses TRBV6-5 with TRBJ1-6; the D is unclear. The germline V and J ends were trimmed by 1 base and 4 bases, with 11 bases remaining between them. The CDR3 has 16 amino acids. CDR1 and CDR2 from the germline V gene are MNHEY and SVGAGI. The CDR3 bases are TGTGCCAGCAGTTACTATTCACAGCCTTATAATTCACCCCTCCACTTT. Its protein is CASSYYSQPYNSPLHF.

The chain employs TRBV7-6 and TRBJ1-1, with D unclear. Trimming removed 1 base from V and 2 bases from J, with 14 bases in between. Germline CDR1 is SGHVS and CDR2 is FNYEAQ. The CDR3 totals 16 residues. The CDR3 protein is CASSLEPSHINTEAFF. For the CDR3, the DNA is TGTGCCAGCAGCTTAGAACCCTCTCATATTAACACTGAAGCTTTCTTT. Using reference TRBV7-6 and TRBJ1-1 for the parts outside the CDR3, the full variable domain is GAGVSQSPRYKVTKRGQDVALRCDPISGHVSLYWYRQALGQGPEFLTYFNYEAQQDKSGLPNDRFSAERPEGSISTLTIQRTEQRDSAMYRCASSLEPSHINTEAFFGQGTRLTVV.